One and the same sample provided the 7 T cell receptor beta chains below, sequenced in a study of blood T cell repertoires in COVID-19. Method: immunoSEQ multiplex PCR; TCRdb's copy keeps in-frame clones and lacks some. The sample lists more than 95,000 clones, 90% occurring once. Input material: peripheral blood. The receptor set was obtained from a human donor with active COVID-19. The donor label of this sample is uncertain.

This clone was detected once. This rearrangement joins TRBV30 to TRBJ1-4; D perhaps matches TRBD1 (6 bases). V lost 2 bases, J lost 7 bases, and 11 bases lay in between. There are 13 residues in the CDR3. CDR1 GTSNPN and CDR2 SVGIG come from the germline V gene (reference sequence). CDR3 bases: TGTGCCTGGAGTAGTACAGGGACTGAAAAACTGTTTTTT. It codes for CAWSSTGTEKLFF.

The V and J genes are TRBV5-1 and TRBJ2-5; weak D call: TRBD2 (6 bases). Germline CDR1 SGHRS, CDR2 YFSETQ. V was cut by 0 bases and J by 1 base, with 16 bases left in between. The CDR3 sequence is 17 residues long. The CDR3 DNA reads TGCGCCAGCAGCTTGGCGGTGTCCGGGACTGGCCAAGAGACCCAGTACTTC. As protein: CASSLAVSGTGQETQYF.

This chain links TRBV28 with TRBJ2-2; D unclear. The CDR3 consists of 13 residues. Germline V gene sequence: CDR1 MDHEN, CDR2 SYDVKM. Trimming removed 4 bases at V and 3 bases at J, with 6 bases between. The CDR3 region is CASSSTDTGELFF. In DNA form, the CDR3 reads TGTGCCAGCAGTTCTACAGACACCGGGGAGCTGTTTTTT.

The CDR3 protein is CASSPRQGADGYTF. The CDR3 DNA is TGTGCCAGCTCACCACGACAGGGGGCGGATGGCTACACCTTC. The chain links TRBV18 to TRBJ1-2, with 10 bases that match TRBD1. Germline V CDR1 and CDR2: KGHSH, LQKENI. V shed 1 base, J shed 6 bases, and the junction held 2 bases outside the gene matches. The CDR3 runs 14 residues.

This chain uses TRBV24-1 with TRBJ1-2; a weak D match, TRBD1 (6 bases). Between the trimmed V and J ends, which lost 3 bases and 0 bases, there was a span of 10 bases. Looked up from germline, CDR1 is KGHDR and CDR2 is SFDVKD. The CDR3 covers 15 residues. This CDR3 is CATSDTGPANYGYTF. The CDR3 DNA reads as TGTGCCACCAGTGATACAGGGCCAGCTAACTATGGCTACACCTTC.

CDR3 nucleotides: TGTGCCAGCACCTCTCTCCCGAGAAACGATGCCTATGGCTACACCTTC. Its translation is CASTSLPRNDAYGYTF. V gene TRBV28 combines with J gene TRBJ1-2; D uncertain. CDR3 length: 16 residues. Germline-derived CDR1 and CDR2 are MDHEN and SYDVKM. V was cut by 7 bases and J by 4 bases, with 22 bases left in between.

The chain recombines TRBV19 with TRBJ1-5, with unresolved D. Germline V lookup: CDR1 LNHDA, CDR2 SQIVND (reference sequence). This CDR3 region has 13 residues. Trimming removed 5 bases at V and 4 bases at J, with 9 bases between. In DNA, the CDR3 is TGTGCCAGTAGTGGGCACATAAATCAGCCCCAGCATTTT. Protein product: CASSGHINQPQHF. Full variable domain (missing parts from reference TRBV19 and TRBJ1-5): DGGITQSPKYLFRKEGQNVTLSCEQNLNHDAMYWYRQDPGQGLRLIYYSQIVNDFQKGDIAEGYSVSREKKESFPLTVTSAQKNPTAFYLCASSGHINQPQHFGDGTRLSIL.